This T cell receptor beta chain was retrieved from a study of tumor-infiltrating lymphocytes in primary liver carcinoma. Study overall: Surgical resection served as treatment for the primary liver carcinoma of these patients. The neoplasms were of stage T1-T3 N0M0, with dimensions of roughly 4.2 to 10 cm across. Study outcomes and limitations: Significantly greater top-250-clone fractions characterized tumors relative to blood (p = 0.039). Tumor-adjacent and tumor-blood pairs shared a smaller degree of overlap than tumor region pairs.

Germline-derived CDR1 and CDR2 are SQVTM and ANQGSEA. The length of the CDR3 is 13 residues. This clonotype was found a few times. Its antigen is unknown. The junction shows a germline mismatch at one end, possibly a read error. The study extracted blood RNA from unsorted whole blood and also extracted germline DNA. With a constant-region primer, TCR beta cDNA was made from about 0.5 ug of total RNA. Each TCR beta library was derived from three nested multiplex PCR rounds that employed slightly modified ARM-PCR. It was with TRBV1-TRBV30 forward primers and a C-beta reverse primer that the first two PCR rounds were run, at roughly 10 cycles each. TCRdb independently ran MiXCR on the multiplex PCR reads; one entry per CDR3 protein. The repertoire holds about 200,000 distinct CDR3 sequences, with roughly two thirds as singletons.

The J gene is TRBJ2-5, the V gene TRBV29-1; 7 bases map to TRBD1. The receptor's source is a woman aged 55-75 years with primary liver carcinoma and hepatitis B virus infection. Material: peripheral blood. DNA for the CDR3: TGCAGCGTTGAAGGCACAGGGGTGGAGACACAGTACTTC. This encodes CSVEGTGVETQYF.